This paragraph covers one TCR beta chain sequence. Antigen: not known. Produced via immunoSEQ multiplex PCR; TCRdb's table is partial and in-frame only. The sample has 65,000 to 95,000 clones; about three quarters are singletons. This sample is part of a study of T cells in localized non-small cell lung cancer. Study-level points and caveats: Analysis by sequencing included only one tumor region, so heterogeneity remains possible. Prolonged overall survival went with higher T cell density in the blood. In adjacent lung appeared a median approximately 61 of the top 100 tumor clones.

Sequenced here: PBMCs, sampled before any cancer treatment. This TCR was sampled from a man aged 40 to 70 with stage II squamous cell lung carcinoma.

The CDR3 spells CATSSPKRGDTQYF. CDR3 nucleotide sequence: TGTGCCACCAGCAGTCCAAAACGAGGGGATACGCAGTATTTT. V and J are TRBV15 and TRBJ2-3; TRBD2 might be the D (5 bases). This CDR3 spans 14 amino acids. Germline CDR1 LNHNV, CDR2 YYDKDF (reference sequence). The germline V and J ends were trimmed by 3 bases and 6 bases, with 13 bases remaining between them.